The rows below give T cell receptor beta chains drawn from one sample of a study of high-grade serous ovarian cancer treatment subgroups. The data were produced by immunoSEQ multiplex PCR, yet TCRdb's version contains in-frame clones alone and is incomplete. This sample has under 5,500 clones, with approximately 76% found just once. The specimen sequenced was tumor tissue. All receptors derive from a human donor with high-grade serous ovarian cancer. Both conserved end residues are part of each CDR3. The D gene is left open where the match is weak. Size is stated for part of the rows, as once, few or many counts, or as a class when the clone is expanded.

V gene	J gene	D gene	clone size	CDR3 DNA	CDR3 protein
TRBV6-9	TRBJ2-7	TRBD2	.	TGTGCCAGCAGTTCGGGCGGGAGCGTCTACGAGCAGTACTTC	CASSSGGSVYEQYF
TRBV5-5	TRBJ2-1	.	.	TGTGCCAGCAGTTTGCCAGGGAATGAGCAGTTCTTC	CASSLPGNEQFF
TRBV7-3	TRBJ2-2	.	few	TGTGCCAGCAGCTTCCCCGTAGGGGGGCGGAACACCGGGGAGCTGTTTTTT	CASSFPVGGRNTGELFF
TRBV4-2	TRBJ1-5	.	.	TGTGCCAGCAGCCAAGATGGGGACAGCAATCAGCCCCAGCATTTT	CASSQDGDSNQPQHF
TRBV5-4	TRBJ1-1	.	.	TGTGCCAGCAGCTTGGTGGGGGGGCGCAGGGCTGAAGCTTTCTTT	CASSLVGGRRAEAFF
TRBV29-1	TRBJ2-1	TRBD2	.	TGCAGCGTTTTCTTGGCTAGCGGGGGCAATGAGCAGTTCTTC	CSVFLASGGNEQFF
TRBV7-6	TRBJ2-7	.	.	TGTGCCAGCAGCTTAGGTTCGGGACACGCCTACGAGCAGTACTTC	CASSLGSGHAYEQYF
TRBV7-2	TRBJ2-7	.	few	TGTGCCAGCAGGCATTCCGGGACAAGACCCGAGCAGTACTTC	CASRHSGTRPEQYF
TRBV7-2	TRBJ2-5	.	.	TGTGCCAGCAGCTACAGGGCTGGAGAGACCCAGTACTTC	CASSYRAGETQYF
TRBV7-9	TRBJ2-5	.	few	TGTGCCAGCAGCTCGGACTGGCCGGAGACCCAGTACTTC	CASSSDWPETQYF